A selection of T cell receptor beta chains follows, all from one sample in a study of T cell responses to AZD1222 COVID-19 vaccine. Here immunoSEQ multiplex PCR was the method, and the copy in TCRdb shows in-frame clones only, minus some. The sample holds 90,000 to 120,000 clones; 70% to 90% are singletons and the top ten take under 2.5%. This specimen consisted of peripheral blood, obtained 28 days after the second AZD1222 dose. Receptors were obtained from an adult who received the AZD1222 COVID-19 vaccine. CDR3s include the opening cysteine and the closing phenylalanine or tryptophan. D genes are given only for firm matches. The size of a clone is reported for some rows only, either as once, few or many, or as a class for expanded clones.

size	length	V	D	J	DNA	CDR3
.	13	TRBV6-2/TRBV6-3	.	TRBJ2-7	TGTGCCAGCAGTTACGACAGGATGTACGAGCAGTACTTC	CASSYDRMYEQYF
.	14	TRBV6-2/TRBV6-3	.	TRBJ2-1	TGTGCCAGCAGTACAGGTGGCATCTACAATGAGCAGTTCTTC	CASSTGGIYNEQFF
.	14	TRBV19	.	TRBJ2-7	TGTGCCAGTCAAGAGGACGGGAGCTCCTACGAGCAGTACTTC	CASQEDGSSYEQYF
.	13	TRBV19	TRBD1	TRBJ1-5	TGTGCCACCCTGGGCAGGGGGGTCCAGCCCCAGCATTTT	CATLGRGVQPQHF
few	16	TRBV7-9	TRBD1	TRBJ1-5	TGTGCCAGCAGCCGATGGTTAGGACAGGGAGATCAGCCCCAGCATTTT	CASSRWLGQGDQPQHF
.	14	TRBV2	.	TRBJ2-5	TGTGCCAGCAGTGCGGGGACTGTTAAAGAGACCCAGTACTTC	CASSAGTVKETQYF
.	17	TRBV18	TRBD1	TRBJ1-1	TGTGCCAGCTCACCCGTCCCCCCATCACAGGGGGCGACTGAAGCTTTCTTT	CASSPVPPSQGATEAFF
.	15	TRBV6-5	.	TRBJ2-7	TGTGCCAGCAGCCCCCCCCGAATCAGCTCCTACGAGCAGTACTTC	CASSPPRISSYEQYF
.	14	TRBV19	.	TRBJ1-1	TGTGCCAGTAGTATCAGGACACAGAACACTGAAGCTTTCTTT	CASSIRTQNTEAFF
.	13	TRBV16	.	TRBJ1-1	TGTGCCAGCAGCCTAACAAGAAACACTGAAGCTTTCTTT	CASSLTRNTEAFF
.	15	TRBV6-2/TRBV6-3	.	TRBJ1-5	TGTGCCAGCAGTTCCCGGGGGGATGCCCCCCAGCCCCAGCATTTT	CASSSRGDAPQPQHF
.	14	TRBV9	.	TRBJ2-1	TGTGCCAGCAGCGTAGCGGGAACCCACAATGAGCAGTTCTTC	CASSVAGTHNEQFF
few	15	TRBV3-1/TRBV3-2	.	TRBJ2-1	TGTGCCAGCAGCCAAGGGCTGCAGGGGCACGAGGAGCAGTTCTTC	CASSQGLQGHEEQFF
once	15	TRBV7-9	TRBD1	TRBJ2-1	TGTGCCAGCAGCAGAGGACAGGGCTGGTACAATGAGCAGTTCTTC	CASSRGQGWYNEQFF
.	15	TRBV6-2/TRBV6-3	TRBD1	TRBJ2-1	TGTGCCAGCAGTTTTTTGACAGGGCGTTTCAGTGAGCAGTTCTTC	CASSFLTGRFSEQFF
.	18	TRBV28	TRBD2	TRBJ2-1	TGTGCCAGCACCTCAACGGCGCGAGGGAGGGCCATCTACAATGAGCAGTTCTTC	CASTSTARGRAIYNEQFF
.	15	TRBV11-2	.	TRBJ2-7	TGTGCCAGCAGCTTAGTCGGGCTAGCGAGCTACGAGCAGTACTTC	CASSLVGLASYEQYF
.	15	TRBV27	TRBD1	TRBJ1-1	TGTGCCAGCAGTACCACAGGGGAGGGAGACACTGAAGCTTTCTTT	CASSTTGEGDTEAFF
once	15	TRBV6-5	.	TRBJ1-2	TGTGCCAGCAGTTACTCGATCGACAGGAAGGATGGCTACACCTTC	CASSYSIDRKDGYTF
.	15	TRBV7-9	.	TRBJ1-4	TGTGCCAGCAGCTTAACTGGCGCAACTAATGAAAAACTGTTTTTT	CASSLTGATNEKLFF
few	16	TRBV27	.	TRBJ1-2	TGTGCCAGCAGTTTATTGGCCGGGAGGACCTTGGATGGCTACACCTTC	CASSLLAGRTLDGYTF
once	16	TRBV3-1/TRBV3-2	TRBD1	TRBJ1-5	TGTGCCAGCAGCCAAGATTCCGGGACAGGGGACCAGCCCCAGCATTTT	CASSQDSGTGDQPQHF
.	13	TRBV6-1	.	TRBJ1-1	TGTGCCAGCAGCCTGTACACGAACACTGAAGCTTTCTTT	CASSLYTNTEAFF
.	16	TRBV30	.	TRBJ2-1	TGTGCCTGGAGTAGCAGACATGACCCAATCCACAATGAGCAGTTCTTC	CAWSSRHDPIHNEQFF
medium-sized	15	TRBV6-1	.	TRBJ2-7	TGTGCCAGCAGTGAGCTCCAGAGTAGCGCCTACGAGCAGTACTTC	CASSELQSSAYEQYF
.	13	TRBV5-1	.	TRBJ1-1	TGCGCCAGCAGCTTGGGGAGGAACACTGAAGCTTTCTTT	CASSLGRNTEAFF
once	12	TRBV14	.	TRBJ1-1	TGTGCCAGCAGCCAATGGACGCGGTATGCTTTCTTT	CASSQWTRYAFF
.	16	TRBV2	TRBD1	TRBJ1-2	TGTGCCAGCAACCGGGGCTACAGGGGATCAGACTATGGCTACACCTTC	CASNRGYRGSDYGYTF
few	14	TRBV10-3	TRBD1	TRBJ2-7	TGTGCCATCCAAGGGACAGGGCGCTCCTACGAGCAGTACTTC	CAIQGTGRSYEQYF
.	14	TRBV10-3	.	TRBJ2-7	TGTGCCATCAGTGAGTCTCGGGAATCCTACGAGCAGTACTTC	CAISESRESYEQYF
.	15	TRBV9	.	TRBJ1-3	TGTGCCAGCGGCCGGGGGGGCGAATCATTTGGTACCATATATTTT	CASGRGGESFGTIYF
.	16	TRBV15	TRBD2	TRBJ2-2	TGTGCCACCAGCAGAACCGGGACTAGCGGCACCGGGGAGCTGTTTTTT	CATSRTGTSGTGELFF
.	11	TRBV29-1	.	TRBJ2-4	TGCAGCGTTGAACAGGGGACCATTCAGTACTTC	CSVEQGTIQYF
.	14	TRBV18	TRBD1	TRBJ2-7	TGTGCCAGCTCACAAGAGGGGGCGTACTACGAGCAGTACTTC	CASSQEGAYYEQYF
.	15	TRBV4-1	.	TRBJ1-2	TGCGCCAGCAGCCAAGTCGGAAGGGATGGTATCGGCTACACCTTC	CASSQVGRDGIGYTF
.	14	TRBV7-3	TRBD1	TRBJ1-1	TGTGCCAGCAGGGACGGACAGGGCAGCACTGAAGCTTTCTTT	CASRDGQGSTEAFF
.	15	TRBV5-1	.	TRBJ1-1	TGCGCCAGCAGCCCGGACAGAGCCTTGAACACTGAAGCTTTCTTT	CASSPDRALNTEAFF
.	15	TRBV6-2/TRBV6-3	.	TRBJ1-3	TGTGCCAGCAGTTACCGGATGACTTCTGGAAACACCATATATTTT	CASSYRMTSGNTIYF
.	16	TRBV19	.	TRBJ1-1	TGTGCCAGTAGTTATTCAACCGGGACAACCAACACTGAAGCTTTCTTT	CASSYSTGTTNTEAFF
.	15	TRBV4-2	.	TRBJ1-4	TGTGCCAGCAGCCAAGATACCAGGTTTAATGAAAAACTGTTTTTT	CASSQDTRFNEKLFF
.	21	TRBV14	.	TRBJ2-1	TGTGCCAGCAGCCAAGATCCGTGTGCAGGGTGGGCCGCAGGCTCCTACAATGAGCAGTTCTTC	CASSQDPCAGWAAGSYNEQFF
.	15	TRBV2	.	TRBJ2-7	TGTGCCAGCAGTGAACGAGGGGGGCCCCTCTACGAGCAGTACTTC	CASSERGGPLYEQYF
once	13	TRBV9	TRBD2	TRBJ2-1	TGTGCCAGCACAGGCGGGAGGAACAATGAGCAGTTCTTC	CASTGGRNNEQFF
few	14	TRBV6-2/TRBV6-3	TRBD1	TRBJ1-2	TGTGCCAGCAGTTACACAGGGGGCACCTATGGCTACACCTTC	CASSYTGGTYGYTF
.	15	TRBV2	.	TRBJ2-3	TGTGCCAGCAAAGAGCAGGGGCTCTACACAGATACGCAGTATTTT	CASKEQGLYTDTQYF
.	12	TRBV28	.	TRBJ1-6	TGTGCCAGCAGAATCTTTCGCTCACCCCTCCACTTT	CASRIFRSPLHF
.	15	TRBV27	TRBD1	TRBJ1-5	TGTGCCAGCAGTTCAGGGGGCGCGGGCAATCAGCCCCAGCATTTT	CASSSGGAGNQPQHF
.	14	TRBV15	.	TRBJ1-4	TGTGCCACCAGCAGCGGGGAGGCTAATGAAAAACTGTTTTTT	CATSSGEANEKLFF
.	16	TRBV18	.	TRBJ2-7	TGTGCCAGCTCACCTGCGAGCGGGCGACTTCCCTACGAGCAGTACTTC	CASSPASGRLPYEQYF
.	17	TRBV24-1	TRBD2	TRBJ2-1	TGTGCCACCAGTGATTCTAGGACTAGCGGGATCTACAATGAGCAGTTCTTC	CATSDSRTSGIYNEQFF
.	11	TRBV2	.	TRBJ1-1	TGTGCCAGCAGTGAAGCGCGTGAAGCTTTCTTT	CASSEAREAFF
.	13	TRBV3-1/TRBV3-2	.	TRBJ1-2	TGTGCCAGCAGTCAATCCGGGAGCTATGGCTACACCTTC	CASSQSGSYGYTF
.	17	TRBV5-6	.	TRBJ1-1	TGTGCCAGCAGCACCCTCGCACGTACTCAATATGATACTGAAGCTTTCTTT	CASSTLARTQYDTEAFF
.	15	TRBV10-3	.	TRBJ2-5	TGTGCCATCAGCATGGGGAATTTTGACCAAGAGACCCAGTACTTC	CAISMGNFDQETQYF
.	16	TRBV7-6	.	TRBJ1-2	TGTGCCAGCAGCTTAAGGTGGCTAACAGGCGAGGATGGCTACACCTTC	CASSLRWLTGEDGYTF